This T cell receptor (beta chain) is from a study of CDR3 diversity in severe acne (dated 2019 in TCRdb). The junction shows trimming of 2 bases on V and 5 bases on J, and the gene matches do not reach 8 bases of it. CDR1 is given as SGHRS and CDR2 as YFSETQ, both from the germline V gene. Reading from cysteine to phenylalanine, the CDR3 counts 16 amino acids. Only the CDR3 DNA stays, 48 bases, in frame from base 1. The library was prepared using PCR. The data were produced on an Illumina HiSeq 2000. TCRdb applied fastp at Q25 and MiXCR to the public reads, then kept only in-frame beta chains. Rows are unified per CDR3 protein, each entry keeping the most common DNA and genes. Within this sample are about 90,000 distinct CDR3 sequences, with about half of them counted one time only. The top ten clones comprise 11% of the sample. This clonotype has at least ten counts. There is no known antigen for this receptor. Per-base qualities were not stored, and no clone one base away is much larger.

This TCR was sampled from a male donor with severe acne vulgaris. Sequencing input: blood. The rearrangement combines TRBV5-1 with TRBJ2-2, and 8 junctional nucleotides match TRBD2. The sequence in DNA is TGCGCCAGCAGCTTCGTAGCGGGACCAGGGACCGGGGAGCTGTTTTTT. The translation is CASSFVAGPGTGELFF. Where the CDR3 stops, the reference TRBV5-1 and TRBJ2-2 genes take over; the full variable domain is KAGVTQTPRYLIKTRGQQVTLSCSPISGHRSVSWYQQTPGQGLQFLFEYFSETQRNKGNFPGRFSGRQFSNSRSEMNVSTLELGDSALYLCASSFVAGPGTGELFFGEGSRLTVL.